This T cell receptor beta chain was obtained from a study of shared clonotypes between healthy human individuals. Genomic DNA per cell subset filled all wells of several immunoSEQ plates. The assay was immunoSEQ multiplex PCR, and TCRdb's table has in-frame clones only and misses some. This table has 850,000 to 1,200,000 clones, approximately 68% appearing once. The CDR3 sequence is 14 residues long. Per the germline V gene, CDR1 is LNHDA and CDR2 is SQIVND (reference sequence). The junction had 7 bases not matched to a gene; V was cut back by 7 bases and J by 5 bases. This clonotype was obtained from a man in his late teens or twenties in good health. The chain couples TRBV19 to TRBJ2-2; 7 bases are shared with TRBD2. The specimen sequenced was memory CD4+ T cells sorted from blood. Described subset: CD45RA-negative fraction. This CDR3 reads CASTTSGGTGELFF. CDR3 DNA sequence: TGTGCCAGTACTACCTCCGGGGGGACCGGGGAGCTGTTTTTT. The full variable domain, in which reference TRBV19 and TRBJ2-2 provide the parts outside the CDR3, is DGGITQSPKYLFRKEGQNVTLSCEQNLNHDAMYWYRQDPGQGLRLIYYSQIVNDFQKGDIAEGYSVSREKKESFPLTVTSAQKNPTAFYLCASTTSGGTGELFFGEGSRLTVL.